This TCR beta chain was identified in a study of blood T cell repertoires in COVID-19. Study overall: The United States, Italy and Spain were the sources of the acute and convalescent COVID-19 samples. In each case, the material was cDNA or gDNA derived from T cells, B-cell-depleted T cells, or PBMCs.

Original methodology: Scientists estimated how many nucleated cells there were by amplifying reference gene primers. Produced via immunoSEQ multiplex PCR; TCRdb's table is partial and in-frame only. The DNA was the basis for D and trimming; V, J and clone size are from that table. The profile shows about 52,000 clones, around 81% of them singletons. Patients of the Seattle cohort, enrolled during active infection, were followed longitudinally. The germline gives CDR1 MNHEY, CDR2 SMNVEV (reference sequence). CDR3 length equals 15 residues. The V end was cut by 5 bases, the J end by 3 bases, with 13 bases between.

This TCR derives from a woman older than 75 with COVID-19, enrolled during active disease. The sequenced material came from peripheral blood. This chain links TRBV27 with TRBJ2-2; D gene uncertain. CDR3 loop: CASSPRVADTGELFF. The CDR3, as DNA: TGTGCCAGCAGTCCCCGGGTAGCCGACACCGGGGAGCTGTTTTTT.